This is a list of T cell receptor beta chains from one sample in a study of cytomegalovirus exposure and HLA in healthy donors. Here immunoSEQ multiplex PCR was the method, and the copy in TCRdb shows in-frame clones only, minus some. The sample holds 140,000 or so clones, around 72% seen once. The sample comprised PBMCs. These receptors all come from a middle-aged man in good health and CMV-seronegative. Both conserved end residues are part of each CDR3. D genes are given only for firm matches. Clone size is shown for a subset of rows, as once, few, many or a class of expanded clone.

TGTGCCAGCAGTGACGTCGAGCGGGGGGAAAACGGGGAGCTGTTTTTT	CASSDVERGENGELFF	.	TRBV6-4	TRBD2	TRBJ2-2
TGTGCCAGCAGTTCCCCCCGCGGAGGGGAAGGCTCCTATAATTCACCCCTCCACTTT	CASSSPRGGEGSYNSPLHF	.	TRBV27	.	TRBJ1-6
TGTGCCAGCACCCATCCCAGGACTAGCGGGAGAGAGACCCAGTACTTC	CASTHPRTSGRETQYF	once	TRBV7-8	TRBD2	TRBJ2-5
TGCGCCAGCAGCATTACGGGACAGGATGGCTACACCTTC	CASSITGQDGYTF	few	TRBV5-1	TRBD1	TRBJ1-2
TGCGCCAGCAGCTTGGCAGGGAGCGGGGGGGCCGGTGAGACCCAGTACTTC	CASSLAGSGGAGETQYF	.	TRBV5-1	TRBD2	TRBJ2-5
TGCGCCAGCAGTCGTATTGCCGGGAAACTGGGGGAGCAGTACTTC	CASSRIAGKLGEQYF	.	TRBV10-1	.	TRBJ2-7
TGTGCCTGGACTAGCGGGACCCAAGAGACCCAGTACTTC	CAWTSGTQETQYF	.	TRBV30	TRBD2	TRBJ2-5
TGTGCCAGTAGTGATCGGGTTGAGACCCAGTACTTC	CASSDRVETQYF	.	TRBV19	.	TRBJ2-5
TGTGCCAGCAGCGTAGCCCCAAACACTGAAGCTTTCTTT	CASSVAPNTEAFF	few	TRBV9	.	TRBJ1-1
TGTGCCAGTAGTATAGGGGGCAACTATGGCTACACCTTC	CASSIGGNYGYTF	.	TRBV19	.	TRBJ1-2
TGTGCCAGCAGTGACCACAGGGGGGGTAACTATGGCTACACCTTC	CASSDHRGGNYGYTF	.	TRBV2	TRBD1	TRBJ1-2
TGCGCCAGCAGCTTGGAGGCAGGGGGCCGAACTGAAGCTTTCTTT	CASSLEAGGRTEAFF	.	TRBV5-1	TRBD1	TRBJ1-1
TGTGCCAGCAGGGGACTCGGAGAGACCCAGTACTTC	CASRGLGETQYF	few	TRBV6-1	.	TRBJ2-5
TGTGCCAGCAGCTCTTCCGGGACTAGCTCCTACGAGCAGTACTTC	CASSSSGTSSYEQYF	once	TRBV5-4	TRBD2	TRBJ2-7
TGTGCCAGCAGTCTTAACTATGGCTACACCTTC	CASSLNYGYTF	.	TRBV28	.	TRBJ1-2
TGTGCCAGCAGCCACACCAGTCGTATCGAAGCTTTCTTT	CASSHTSRIEAFF	.	TRBV27	.	TRBJ1-1
TGCGCCAGCAGCTTTTATTGGAACACCGGGGAGCTGTTTTTT	CASSFYWNTGELFF	.	TRBV5-1	.	TRBJ2-2
TGTGCCAGTAAGTTTATGGGACAGGGGCCTCAGCCCCAGCATTTT	CASKFMGQGPQPQHF	few	TRBV19	TRBD1	TRBJ1-5
TGTGCCAGCAGCCATTCTAGCGGGAGACTGTCAGATACGCAGTATTTT	CASSHSSGRLSDTQYF	.	TRBV14	TRBD2	TRBJ2-3
TGTGTCAGAAGCCCTAGTGGCCAGACAGGAGAGAGAACTAATGAAAAACTGTTTTTT	CVRSPSGQTGERTNEKLFF	.	TRBV7-5	.	TRBJ1-4
TGCAGCGACCCCCAGGAGCAGTACTTC	CSDPQEQYF	.	TRBV29-1	.	TRBJ2-7
TGTGCCAGTAGTATATCCGCCAGCTCCTACGAGCAGTACTTC	CASSISASSYEQYF	.	TRBV19	.	TRBJ2-7
TGTGCCAGTAGTATACTCGGGGCGGGGAGTGGCGGGGAGCTGTTTTTT	CASSILGAGSGGELFF	.	TRBV19	.	TRBJ2-2
TGTGCCAGCAATGGGCGAACGGGCTACACCTTC	CASNGRTGYTF	.	TRBV2	.	TRBJ1-2
TGTGCCAGCAGCGTAACTGGGTGGGACAAGAACACCGGGGAGCTGTTTTTT	CASSVTGWDKNTGELFF	.	TRBV9	.	TRBJ2-2
TGTGCCAGCAGCAAACTAGCGGGGGGCAAGGAGACCCAGTACTTC	CASSKLAGGKETQYF	.	TRBV5-6	TRBD2	TRBJ2-5
TGTGCCACCAGCAAACCAGGACAGCAAAGAGAGACCCAGTACTTC	CATSKPGQQRETQYF	.	TRBV15	.	TRBJ2-5
TGTGCCAGCAGCTTACCAGGCACAGATACGCAGTATTTT	CASSLPGTDTQYF	.	TRBV7-2	.	TRBJ2-3
TGTGCCAGTAGTATAGGGACAGGGAACACTGAAGCTTTCTTT	CASSIGTGNTEAFF	.	TRBV19	TRBD1	TRBJ1-1
TGTGCCAGCAGTGAAGCGGGCGCCTTCCGGCAAGAGACCCAGTACTTC	CASSEAGAFRQETQYF	.	TRBV6-1	.	TRBJ2-5
TGCGCCAGCAGCTTGGACTCTTCCTACAATGAGCAGTTCTTC	CASSLDSSYNEQFF	once	TRBV5-1	.	TRBJ2-1
TGTGCCAGCAGCTTGATGGGGGCGATATCTGGAAACACCATATATTTT	CASSLMGAISGNTIYF	.	TRBV5-5	.	TRBJ1-3
TGTGCCAGCAGCGGACGTACAGGTGGAAACACCATATATTTT	CASSGRTGGNTIYF	.	TRBV9	.	TRBJ1-3
TGTGCCAGCAGTATCGGACTAGCGGGCGAGCAGTACTTC	CASSIGLAGEQYF	.	TRBV2	TRBD2	TRBJ2-7
TGTGCCAGCAGCCGTGCTGTTGAGACAGCCTCTGGAAACACCATATATTTT	CASSRAVETASGNTIYF	.	TRBV28	.	TRBJ1-3
TGTGCCAGCAGCTCCCCAGACAGGGCGAACACTGAAGCTTTCTTT	CASSSPDRANTEAFF	.	TRBV7-2	TRBD1	TRBJ1-1
TGTGCCAGCAGCCCAGGCGTTGCCTACGAGCAGTACTTC	CASSPGVAYEQYF	.	TRBV7-9	.	TRBJ2-7
TGCGCCAGCAGCCAAGGGGGAAGAGGGGGCGTTCAGCCCCAGCATTTT	CASSQGGRGGVQPQHF	.	TRBV4-1	TRBD1	TRBJ1-5
TGTGCCAGCAGCCGACAGGGGGCCGGTGGTGAGACCCAGTACTTC	CASSRQGAGGETQYF	once	TRBV11-2	TRBD1	TRBJ2-5
TGTGCCAGCAGCAAGGACAGCTACGAGCAGTACTTC	CASSKDSYEQYF	.	TRBV5-4	.	TRBJ2-7
TGTGCCAGCAGTTCTACAGGGGGCGACCCTACCGATACTGGAAACACCATATATTTT	CASSSTGGDPTDTGNTIYF	.	TRBV2	TRBD1	TRBJ1-3
TGTGCCAGCAGCCGGACAGGGTACACAGATACGCAGTATTTT	CASSRTGYTDTQYF	.	TRBV7-9	TRBD1	TRBJ2-3
TGCGCCAGCAGCTCCGATACAGGTCGTGGCTACACCTTC	CASSSDTGRGYTF	.	TRBV5-1	.	TRBJ1-2
TGTGCCAGCAGTTTAAGACGGGGGAACTATGGCTACACCTTC	CASSLRRGNYGYTF	once	TRBV27	.	TRBJ1-2
TGTGCCAGCAGTCGGGGTGGGGTAACCGGGGCCAACGTCCTGACTTTC	CASSRGGVTGANVLTF	.	TRBV7-2	.	TRBJ2-6
TGTGCCAGTAGTATCTCTAGCGGGACTGCCTACGAGCAGTACTTC	CASSISSGTAYEQYF	.	TRBV19	TRBD2	TRBJ2-7
TGTGCCAGCAGTTACTCGGCGGGGAGAGAGACCCAGTACTTC	CASSYSAGRETQYF	.	TRBV6-5	.	TRBJ2-5
TGTGCCAGCAGCGGGTGGAGGGGGCGCTTTAATGAGCAGTTCTTC	CASSGWRGRFNEQFF	.	TRBV7-9	.	TRBJ2-1
TGCGCCAGCAGCTTGGCCACAGGGGGAGGCTCTGGAAACACCATATATTTT	CASSLATGGGSGNTIYF	.	TRBV5-1	TRBD1	TRBJ1-3